This entry is about one T cell receptor beta chain. The antigen is not known. Rectal tissue came from one to two pinch biopsies taken at colonoscopy. This entry comes from a study of pediatric ulcerative colitis. TCRdb's copy holds only in-frame clones and misses some; the assay was immunoSEQ multiplex PCR. Of around 40,000 clones listed, roughly 70% are singletons. Notes on the study in general: Blood samples from a couple of patients yielded substantially fewer templates and were excluded from blood-rectal overlap analysis.

V lost 3 bases to trimming and J lost 0 bases, with 12 bases between them. CDR1 is SGHAT and CDR2 is FQNNGV in the germline V gene. This CDR3 has 16 residues. The TCR originated in a boy aged 5-17 years with severe ulcerative colitis. The gene calls are TRBV11-2 and TRBJ2-4; a possible D gene is TRBD2 (5 bases). The sample was gut tissue. CDR3 DNA: TGTGCCAGCAGCTTGGAGGTCCGGGGAGCCAAAAACATTCAGTACTTC. Translated: CASSLEVRGAKNIQYF.